This TCR beta chain originates from a study of blood T cell repertoires in COVID-19. Only in-frame clones appear in the TCRdb table, and some are missing; sequencing was by immunoSEQ multiplex PCR. The repertoire holds about 100,000 clones, with 80% as singletons. The CDR3 runs 15 residues. J lost 3 bases, V lost 5 bases, and 2 bases had no gene match. CDR1 and CDR2 from the germline V gene are MNHNY and SVGAGI (reference sequence). Sequencing was performed on peripheral blood. The chain uses TRBV6-6 and TRBJ2-1; 12 bases align to TRBD2. This TCR came from a man between 50 and 59 years old who had recovered from COVID-19. The DNA of the CDR3 is TGTGCCAGCAGTCGACTAGCGGGGGACTACAATGAGCAGTTCTTC. This sequence encodes CASSRLAGDYNEQFF.